A selection of T cell receptor beta chains follows, all from one sample in a study of radiation and T cells in renal cell carcinoma. Produced via immunoSEQ multiplex PCR; TCRdb's table is partial and in-frame only. The sample comprises about 130,000 clones, 88% of which are singletons, and 5.8% rests with the top ten. The sequencing used blood, collected from a patient whose treatment included radiotherapy and nephrectomy. The receptors derive from a woman aged 70-85 years with renal cell carcinoma. Both conserved end residues are part of each CDR3. A D gene is named only where the DNA matches it firmly. A row's size may be missing; if present it is once, few, many or a size class.

d_gene | j_gene | v_gene | abundance | CDR3nt | CDR3aa
NA | TRBJ2-1 | TRBV6-6 | NA | TGTGCCACCAAGGGAAAAGAGGCAGGCCACCAGGATGAGCAGTTCTTC | CATKGKEAGHQDEQFF
NA | TRBJ2-5 | TRBV7-3 | NA | TGTGCCAGCAGCTTAACGGGGAAGACCCAGTACTTC | CASSLTGKTQYF
TRBD1 | TRBJ1-2 | TRBV5-8 | NA | TGTGCCAGCAGCTTTGGGGACAGGGCTAACTATGGCTACACCTTC | CASSFGDRANYGYTF
NA | TRBJ1-1 | TRBV7-8 | NA | TGTGCCAGCAAAACAGGGTTCACTGAAGCTTTCTTT | CASKTGFTEAFF
TRBD1 | TRBJ1-2 | TRBV15 | few | TGTGCCACCAGCAGAGGCCGGACAGGGCGTTATGGCTACACCTTC | CATSRGRTGRYGYTF
TRBD2 | TRBJ2-3 | TRBV30 | NA | TGTGCCTGGAGTGTATTGAGCGGGATGGATACGCAGTATTTT | CAWSVLSGMDTQYF
NA | TRBJ2-5 | TRBV28 | NA | TGTGCCAGCAGTCCCCTCACCCTTAAGGGATGGGGGTCGGGGGGCCTAGAGAGGCAAGAGACCCAGTACTTC | CASSPLTLKGWGSGGLERQETQYF
TRBD1 | TRBJ1-1 | TRBV10-3 | NA | TGTGCCATCAAGGACAGGGGGTTGCCGAACACTGAAGCTTTCTTT | CAIKDRGLPNTEAFF
TRBD2 | TRBJ2-3 | TRBV2 | NA | TGTGCCAGCAGTCCTGGACTAGCGGGTTACACAGATACGCAGTATTTT | CASSPGLAGYTDTQYF
TRBD1 | TRBJ1-3 | TRBV11-3 | NA | TGTGCCAGCAGCTCCGGGACAGGGGTAGGAAACACCATATATTTT | CASSSGTGVGNTIYF
NA | TRBJ2-7 | TRBV4-1 | NA | TGCGCCAGCAGCCATACTCCCGGGCCTAGCTCCTACGAGCAGTACTTC | CASSHTPGPSSYEQYF
NA | TRBJ1-5 | TRBV2 | NA | TGTGCCAGCAGAGCCGACTCATTTAGCAATCAGCCCCAGCATTTT | CASRADSFSNQPQHF
TRBD1 | TRBJ1-6 | TRBV5-1 | NA | TGCGCCAGCAGCTTGGTGACAGGGGTAAATTCACCCCTCCACTTT | CASSLVTGVNSPLHF
NA | TRBJ1-1 | TRBV6-5 | NA | TGTGCCAGCACCCCCTTTGGAGAGATGAACACTGAAGCTTTCTTT | CASTPFGEMNTEAFF
NA | TRBJ2-7 | TRBV6-6 | NA | TGTGCCAGCAGTGACCTACAGGGGAGGGGAGACGAGCAGTACTTC | CASSDLQGRGDEQYF
NA | TRBJ1-1 | TRBV4-2 | NA | TGTGCCAGCAGCCAAATGACTGAAGCTTTCTTT | CASSQMTEAFF
NA | TRBJ2-3 | TRBV28 | once | TGTGCCAGCAGTTCTGGACGGGTTTCAGATACGCAGTATTTT | CASSSGRVSDTQYF
NA | TRBJ2-7 | TRBV11-3 | NA | TGTGCCAGCAGCTTAGATGAGAAAAACGAGCAGTACTTC | CASSLDEKNEQYF
NA | TRBJ1-1 | TRBV9 | few | TGTGCCAGCAGCGTAGGGGCGGTCACTGAAGCTTTCTTT | CASSVGAVTEAFF
NA | TRBJ1-5 | TRBV28 | NA | TGTGCCAGCAGACTATCGGGGAGCAATCAGCCCCAGCATTTT | CASRLSGSNQPQHF
NA | TRBJ2-5 | TRBV5-4 | NA | TGTGCCAGCAGCTTCAGGAGATTCCAAGAGACCCAGTACTTC | CASSFRRFQETQYF
NA | TRBJ1-1 | TRBV5-1 | NA | TGCGCCAGCAGTCCCCTGACTAGTGGTGAAGCTTTCTTT | CASSPLTSGEAFF
NA | TRBJ2-5 | TRBV6-1 | NA | TGTGCCAGCAGTGGAGGGGTCGGAGAGACCCAGTACTTC | CASSGGVGETQYF
TRBD1 | TRBJ2-2 | TRBV29-1 | NA | TGCAGCGTTGTCGACAGGGGGGACGCGAACACCGGGGAGCTGTTTTTT | CSVVDRGDANTGELFF
TRBD1 | TRBJ1-1 | TRBV19 | NA | TGTGCCAGTTTAGGACAGGGGGCTTCTGAAGCTTTCTTT | CASLGQGASEAFF
TRBD2 | TRBJ2-5 | TRBV19 | NA | TGTGCCAGTAGTACTAGCGGGGTATACCAAGAGACCCAGTACTTC | CASSTSGVYQETQYF
NA | TRBJ2-3 | TRBV5-1 | NA | TGCGCCAGCAGCTTGGGGTCACCCGGTGGAGATACGCAGTATTTT | CASSLGSPGGDTQYF